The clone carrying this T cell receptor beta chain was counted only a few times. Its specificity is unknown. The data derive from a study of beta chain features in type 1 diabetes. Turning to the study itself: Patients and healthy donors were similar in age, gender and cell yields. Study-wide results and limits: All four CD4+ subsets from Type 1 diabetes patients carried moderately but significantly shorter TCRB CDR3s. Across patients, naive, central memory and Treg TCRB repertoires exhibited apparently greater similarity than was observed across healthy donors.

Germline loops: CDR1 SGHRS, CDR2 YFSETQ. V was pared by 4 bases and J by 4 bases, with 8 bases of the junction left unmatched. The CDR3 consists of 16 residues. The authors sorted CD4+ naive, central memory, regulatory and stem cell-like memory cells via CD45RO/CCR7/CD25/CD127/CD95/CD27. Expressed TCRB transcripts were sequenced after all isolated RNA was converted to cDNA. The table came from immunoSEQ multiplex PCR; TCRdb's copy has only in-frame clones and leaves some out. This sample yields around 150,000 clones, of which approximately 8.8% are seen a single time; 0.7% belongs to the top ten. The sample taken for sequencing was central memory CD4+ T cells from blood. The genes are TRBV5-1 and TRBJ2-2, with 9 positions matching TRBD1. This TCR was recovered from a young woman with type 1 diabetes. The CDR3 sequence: CASSNRDRVGTGELFF. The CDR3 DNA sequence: TGCGCCAGCAGCAACCGGGACAGGGTGGGCACCGGGGAGCTGTTTTTT.